The TCR beta chain described here comes from a study of T cells in pancreatic ductal adenocarcinoma. Study-level points and caveats: Blood clonality (about 0.072) did not differ significantly from tumor (about 0.112). This surgical cohort overrepresents the minority presenting with early-stage disease. Compared with tumor, blood showed more total productive templates and around 8.1-fold more clonotypes.

Here immunoSEQ multiplex PCR was the method, and the copy in TCRdb shows in-frame clones only, minus some. The sample yields roughly 5,400 clones, around nine tenths seen once. As concerns this clone: What it recognizes is unknown.

Surgery without prior neoadjuvant therapy was the treatment of the selected pancreatic ductal adenocarcinoma patients. The CDR3 runs 18 residues. Germline V gene data show CDR1 as MGHRA and CDR2 as YSYEKL. The J segment lost 1 base and the V segment lost 4 bases, leaving 8 bases of the junction unmatched. The TCR sequence derives from a human donor with pancreatic ductal adenocarcinoma. V gene TRBV4-1 combines with J gene TRBJ2-4, with TRBD1 matching over 12 bases. The sample taken for sequencing was pancreatic tumor tissue. The CDR3 here is CASSPGTGGEAAKNIQYF. Written as DNA, the CDR3 is TGCGCCAGCAGCCCAGGGACAGGGGGCGAGGCGGCCAAAAACATTCAGTACTTC.